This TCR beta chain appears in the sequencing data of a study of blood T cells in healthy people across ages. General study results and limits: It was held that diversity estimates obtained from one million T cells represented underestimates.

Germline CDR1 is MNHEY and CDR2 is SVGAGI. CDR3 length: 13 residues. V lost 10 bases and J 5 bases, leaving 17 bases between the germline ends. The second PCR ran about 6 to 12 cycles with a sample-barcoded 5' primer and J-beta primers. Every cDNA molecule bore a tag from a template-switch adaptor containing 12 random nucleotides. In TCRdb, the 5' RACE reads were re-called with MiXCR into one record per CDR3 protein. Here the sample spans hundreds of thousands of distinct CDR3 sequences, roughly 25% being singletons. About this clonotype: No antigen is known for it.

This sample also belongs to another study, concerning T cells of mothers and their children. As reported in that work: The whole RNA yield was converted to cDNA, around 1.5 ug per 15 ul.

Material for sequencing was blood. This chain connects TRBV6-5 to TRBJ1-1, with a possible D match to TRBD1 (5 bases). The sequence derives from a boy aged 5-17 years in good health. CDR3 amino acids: CAIRRGSGTEAFF. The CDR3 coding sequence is TGTGCCATCCGGAGGGGATCAGGTACTGAAGCTTTCTTT.